These T cell receptor beta chains were read from a single sample in a study of blood T cell repertoires in COVID-19. Repertoires were generated with immunoSEQ multiplex PCR, while TCRdb's copy carries only in-frame clones and drops some. The sample contains over 600,000 clones, just under 90% of which appear only once. Sample: peripheral blood. These receptors were taken from a woman younger than 30 with acute or convalescent COVID-19. CDR3s include the opening cysteine and the closing phenylalanine or tryptophan. A D gene is named only where the DNA matches it firmly. Clone size is stated in some rows and not others, as once, few, many or a class when expanded.

TRBD1,13,TRBJ2-1,NA,TRBV6-5,CASRGTGDNEQFF,TGTGCCAGCAGAGGGACAGGGGACAATGAGCAGTTCTTC
NA,11,TRBJ2-1,NA,TRBV29-1,CSVGLNNEQFF,TGCAGCGTTGGACTGAACAATGAGCAGTTCTTC
NA,13,TRBJ2-7,NA,TRBV7-9,CASSLASSYEQYF,TGTGCCAGCAGCCTGGCAAGCTCCTACGAGCAGTACTTC
TRBD1,14,TRBJ1-5,NA,TRBV29-1,CSALGTGFNQPQHF,TGCAGCGCCCTTGGGACAGGTTTCAATCAGCCCCAGCATTTT
TRBD1,14,TRBJ2-7,NA,TRBV19,CASRSGTGSYEQYF,TGTGCCAGTAGGTCTGGGACAGGGTCCTACGAGCAGTACTTC
NA,13,TRBJ1-3,NA,TRBV12-3/TRBV12-4,CASSLRGGNTIYF,TGTGCCAGCAGTTTAAGGGGTGGAAACACCATATATTTT
TRBD1,16,TRBJ1-1,NA,TRBV11-2,CASSSSGTAWNTEAFF,TGTGCCAGCAGCTCCTCCGGGACAGCGTGGAACACTGAAGCTTTCTTT
TRBD1,15,TRBJ1-1,few,TRBV7-8,CASSLGWTGGGEAFF,TGTGCCAGCAGCTTAGGTTGGACAGGTGGTGGTGAAGCTTTCTTT
TRBD2,16,TRBJ2-7,NA,TRBV6-1,CASSVIAGDTSYEQYF,TGTGCCAGCAGTGTTATCGCGGGAGACACCTCCTACGAGCAGTACTTC
NA,14,TRBJ1-5,NA,TRBV28,CASNEGRVNQPQHF,TGTGCCAGCAACGAGGGTAGGGTCAATCAGCCCCAGCATTTT
TRBD1,15,TRBJ1-2,NA,TRBV5-4,CASSLEGGNNYGYTF,TGTGCCAGCAGCTTGGAAGGGGGCAATAACTATGGCTACACCTTC
TRBD2,15,TRBJ2-1,NA,TRBV9,CASSGTSGGPNEQFF,TGTGCCAGCAGCGGGACTAGCGGGGGCCCCAATGAGCAGTTCTTC
NA,15,TRBJ2-3,NA,TRBV4-1,CASSQGQTHTDTQYF,TGCGCCAGCAGCCAAGGGCAGACTCACACAGATACGCAGTATTTT
NA,15,TRBJ1-4,NA,TRBV9,CASSVGLGAEEKLFF,TGTGCCAGCAGCGTAGGTTTGGGGGCCGAGGAAAAACTGTTTTTT
NA,17,TRBJ1-5,NA,TRBV19,CASSIDRKWGGISDQHF,TGTGCCAGTAGTATAGATCGGAAATGGGGGGGGATCAGTGACCAGCATTTT
TRBD1,14,TRBJ2-2,NA,TRBV24-1,CATSGTANTGELFF,TGTGCCACCAGCGGGACAGCGAACACCGGGGAGCTGTTTTTT
NA,15,TRBJ1-1,NA,TRBV5-1,CASRPPGAANTEAFF,TGCGCCAGCAGACCCCCGGGAGCAGCGAACACTGAAGCTTTCTTT